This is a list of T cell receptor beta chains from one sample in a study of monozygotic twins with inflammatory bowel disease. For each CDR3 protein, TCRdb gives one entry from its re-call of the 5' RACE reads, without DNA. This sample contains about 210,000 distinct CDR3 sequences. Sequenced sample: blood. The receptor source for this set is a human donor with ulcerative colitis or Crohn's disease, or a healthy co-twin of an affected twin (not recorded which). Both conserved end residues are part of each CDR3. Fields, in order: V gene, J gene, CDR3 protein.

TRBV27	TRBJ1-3	CASRSTGSGNTIYF
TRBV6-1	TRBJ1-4	CASREPGGVEKLFF
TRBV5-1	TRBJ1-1	CASSSARGQSNMNTEAFF
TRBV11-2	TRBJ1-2	CASSSQGIYGYTF
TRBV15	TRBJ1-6	CATSRDRRSPLHF
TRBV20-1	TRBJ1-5	CSATPGGTNQPQHF
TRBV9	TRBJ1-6	CASSVEEGISPLHF
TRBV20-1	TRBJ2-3	CSAEGGPSTDTQYF
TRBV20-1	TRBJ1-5	CSASQGYQPQHF
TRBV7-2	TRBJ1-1	CASSSKKGTEAFF
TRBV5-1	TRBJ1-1	CASRFFLGDTEAFF
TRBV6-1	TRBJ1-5	CASSLLGREKLDQPQHF
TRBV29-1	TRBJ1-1	CSVGGSNRNTEAFF
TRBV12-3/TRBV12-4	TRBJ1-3	CASSPPPENTIYF
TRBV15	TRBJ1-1	CATSRDLKVMAFF
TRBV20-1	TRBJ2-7	CSARRGGAAEQYF
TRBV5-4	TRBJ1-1	CASSSPRTGVNTEAFF
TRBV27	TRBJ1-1	CASRTDRGNTEAFF
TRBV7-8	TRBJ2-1	CASSLAGTGLEF
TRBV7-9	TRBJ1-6	CASSQGTGVNSPLHF
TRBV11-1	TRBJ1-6	CASSPRTAGGSPLHF
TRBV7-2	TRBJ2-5	CVSSLAGSVLETQYF
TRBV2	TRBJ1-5	CASSPRQKGSNQPQHF
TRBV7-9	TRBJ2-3	CASSLGTSFYADTQYF
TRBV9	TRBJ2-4	CASSSRQGNIQYF
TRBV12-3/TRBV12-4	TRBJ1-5	CASSKSFSISNQPQHF
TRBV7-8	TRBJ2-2	CASNAELASGELFF
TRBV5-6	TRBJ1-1	CASSLVGITEAFF
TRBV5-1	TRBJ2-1	CASRRRSYNEQFF
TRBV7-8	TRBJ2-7	CASSLGDTYEQYF
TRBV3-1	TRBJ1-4	CASSQGFTSGDEKLFF